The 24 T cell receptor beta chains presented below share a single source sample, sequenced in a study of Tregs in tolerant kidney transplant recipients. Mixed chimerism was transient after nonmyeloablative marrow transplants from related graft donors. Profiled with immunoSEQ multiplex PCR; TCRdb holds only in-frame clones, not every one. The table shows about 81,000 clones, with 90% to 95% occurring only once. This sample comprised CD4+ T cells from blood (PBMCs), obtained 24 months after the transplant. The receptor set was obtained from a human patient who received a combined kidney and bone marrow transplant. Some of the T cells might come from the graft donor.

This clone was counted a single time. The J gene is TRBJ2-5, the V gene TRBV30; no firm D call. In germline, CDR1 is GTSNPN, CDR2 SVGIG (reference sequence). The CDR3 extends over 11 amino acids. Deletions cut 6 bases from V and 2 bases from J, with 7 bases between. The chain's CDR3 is CACTEQETQYF. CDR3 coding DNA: TGTGCCTGCACGGAGCAAGAGACCCAGTACTTC. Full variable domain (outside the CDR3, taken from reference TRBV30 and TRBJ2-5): SQTIHQWPATLVQPVGSPLSLECTVEGTSNPNLYWYRQAAGRGLQLLFYSVGIGQISSEVPQNLSASRPQDRQFILSSKKLLLSDSGFYLCACTEQETQYFGPGTRLLVL.

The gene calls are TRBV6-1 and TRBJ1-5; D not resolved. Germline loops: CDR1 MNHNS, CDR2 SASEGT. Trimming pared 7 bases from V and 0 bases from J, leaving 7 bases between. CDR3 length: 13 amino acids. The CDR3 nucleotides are TGTGCCAGCATTACAGATAGCAATCAGCCCCAGCATTTT. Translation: CASITDSNQPQHF.

The CDR3: CASSLRLAGGSSYNEQFF. CDR3 in DNA: TGTGCCAGCAGCTTAAGACTAGCGGGGGGGAGCTCCTACAATGAGCAGTTCTTC. V usage is TRBV7-9 and J usage is TRBJ2-1; 14 nucleotides agree with TRBD2. There are 18 residues in the CDR3. CDR1 is SEHNR and CDR2 is FQNEAQ in the germline V gene (reference sequence). V was pared by 2 bases and J by 0 bases, with 3 bases of the junction left unmatched.

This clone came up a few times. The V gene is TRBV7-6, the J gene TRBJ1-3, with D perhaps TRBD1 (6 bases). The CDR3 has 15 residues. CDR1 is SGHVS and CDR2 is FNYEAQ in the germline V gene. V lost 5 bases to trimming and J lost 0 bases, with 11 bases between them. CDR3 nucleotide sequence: TGTGCCAGCAGCGCAGGGGACGGCTCTGGAAACACCATATATTTT. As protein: CASSAGDGSGNTIYF.

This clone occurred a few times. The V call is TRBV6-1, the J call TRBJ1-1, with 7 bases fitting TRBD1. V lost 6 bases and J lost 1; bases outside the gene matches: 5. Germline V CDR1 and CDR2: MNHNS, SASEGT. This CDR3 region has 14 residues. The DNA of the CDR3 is TGTGCCAGCAGCCGACAGGGAGGGAACACTGAAGCTTTCTTT. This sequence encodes CASSRQGGNTEAFF.

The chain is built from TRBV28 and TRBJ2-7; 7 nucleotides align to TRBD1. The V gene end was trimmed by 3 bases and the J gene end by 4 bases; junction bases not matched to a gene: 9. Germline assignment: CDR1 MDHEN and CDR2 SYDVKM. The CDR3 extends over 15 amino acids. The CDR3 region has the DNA TGTGCCAGCAGTTTGGTAGACAGGGACAGATACGAGCAGTACTTC. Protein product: CASSLVDRDRYEQYF.

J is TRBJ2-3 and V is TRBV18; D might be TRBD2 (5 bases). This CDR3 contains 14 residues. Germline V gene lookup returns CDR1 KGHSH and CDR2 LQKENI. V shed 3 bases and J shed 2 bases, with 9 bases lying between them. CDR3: CASSPLEDTDTQYF. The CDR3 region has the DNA TGTGCCAGCTCACCGTTGGAGGACACAGATACGCAGTATTTT.

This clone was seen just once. The CDR3 region has the DNA TGTGCCAGCAGCCAAGAAAGTTGGGCCGGGACTAGCGGCTACGAGCAGTACTTC. Protein sequence: CASSQESWAGTSGYEQYF. V is TRBV14 and J is TRBJ2-7, with 11 bases matching TRBD2. Germline lookup yields CDR1 SGHDN and CDR2 FVKESK. The CDR3 covers 18 residues. J was trimmed by 3 bases and V by 0 bases; bases with no gene match: 10.

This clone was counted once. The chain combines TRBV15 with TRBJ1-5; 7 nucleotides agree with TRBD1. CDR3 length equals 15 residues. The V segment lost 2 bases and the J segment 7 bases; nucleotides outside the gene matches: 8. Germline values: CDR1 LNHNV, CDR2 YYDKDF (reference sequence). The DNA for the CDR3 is TGTGCCACCAGCAGACCCCGACAGGGTGACCAGCCCCAGCATTTT. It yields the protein CATSRPRQGDQPQHF.

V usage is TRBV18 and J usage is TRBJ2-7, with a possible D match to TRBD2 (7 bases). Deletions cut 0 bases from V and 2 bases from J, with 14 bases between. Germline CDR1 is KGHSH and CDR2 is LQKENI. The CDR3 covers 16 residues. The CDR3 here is CASSPPGAGATYEQYF. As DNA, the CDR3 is TGTGCCAGCTCACCACCGGGCGCGGGGGCCACCTACGAGCAGTACTTC.

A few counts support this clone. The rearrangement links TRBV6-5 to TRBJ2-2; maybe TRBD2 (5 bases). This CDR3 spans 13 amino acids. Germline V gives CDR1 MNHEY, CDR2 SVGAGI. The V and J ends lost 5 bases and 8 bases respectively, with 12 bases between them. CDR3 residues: CASSPRGLGELFF. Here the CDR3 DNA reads TGTGCCAGCAGTCCCCGAGGGTTAGGGGAGCTGTTTTTT.

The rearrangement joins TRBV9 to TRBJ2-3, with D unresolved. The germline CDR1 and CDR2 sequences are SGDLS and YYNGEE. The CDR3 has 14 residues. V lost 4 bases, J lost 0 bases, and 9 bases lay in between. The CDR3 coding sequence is TGTGCCAGCAGCAAGACACCTAGCACAGATACGCAGTATTTT. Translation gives CASSKTPSTDTQYF.

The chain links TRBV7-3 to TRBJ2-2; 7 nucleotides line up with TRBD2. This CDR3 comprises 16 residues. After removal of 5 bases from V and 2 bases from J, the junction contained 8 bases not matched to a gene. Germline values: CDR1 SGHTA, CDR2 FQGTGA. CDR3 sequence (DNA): TGTGCCAGCAGCAAACAAGCGGGAATAAACACCGGGGAGCTGTTTTTT. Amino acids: CASSKQAGINTGELFF.

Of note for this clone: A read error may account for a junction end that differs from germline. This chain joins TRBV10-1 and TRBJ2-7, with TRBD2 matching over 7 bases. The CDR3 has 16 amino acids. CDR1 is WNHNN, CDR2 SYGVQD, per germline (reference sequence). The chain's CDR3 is CAGSNHRLAQDYEQYF. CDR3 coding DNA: TGCGCCGGCAGTAACCACCGACTAGCCCAAGATTACGAGCAGTACTTC.

This chain's CDR3 is CASSFGDTEAFF. The CDR3 DNA sequence: TGTGCCAGCAGCTTCGGAGACACTGAAGCTTTCTTT. The rearrangement uses TRBV5-4 and TRBJ1-1; no reliable D call. The CDR3 is 12 residues long. Per the germline V gene, CDR1 is SGHNT and CDR2 is YYREEE (reference sequence). V was trimmed by 2 bases and J by 3 bases, leaving 5 bases between them.

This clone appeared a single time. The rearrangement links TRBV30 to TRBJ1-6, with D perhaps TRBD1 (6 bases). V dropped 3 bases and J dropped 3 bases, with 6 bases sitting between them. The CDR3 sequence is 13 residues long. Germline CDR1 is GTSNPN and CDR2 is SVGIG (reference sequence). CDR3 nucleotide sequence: TGTGCCTGGAGGGACAGCTATAATTCACCCCTCCACTTT. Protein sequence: CAWRDSYNSPLHF. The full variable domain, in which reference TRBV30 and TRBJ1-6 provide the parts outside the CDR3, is SQTIHQWPATLVQPVGSPLSLECTVEGTSNPNLYWYRQAAGRGLQLLFYSVGIGQISSEVPQNLSASRPQDRQFILSSKKLLLSDSGFYLCAWRDSYNSPLHFGNGTRLTVT.

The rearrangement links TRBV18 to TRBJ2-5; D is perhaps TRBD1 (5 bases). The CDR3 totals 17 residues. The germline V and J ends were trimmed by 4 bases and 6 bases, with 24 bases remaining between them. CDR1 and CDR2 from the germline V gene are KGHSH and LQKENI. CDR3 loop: CASSLTIAGNQGQTQYF. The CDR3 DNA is TGTGCCAGCTCACTCACCATAGCAGGGAATCAAGGGCAGACCCAGTACTTC.

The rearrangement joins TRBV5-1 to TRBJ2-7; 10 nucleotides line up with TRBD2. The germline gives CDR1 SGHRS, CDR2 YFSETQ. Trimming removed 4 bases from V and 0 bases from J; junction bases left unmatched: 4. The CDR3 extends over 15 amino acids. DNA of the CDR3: TGCGCCAGCAGCCCTTCTAGCGGGAGCTCCTACGAGCAGTACTTC. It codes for CASSPSSGSSYEQYF.

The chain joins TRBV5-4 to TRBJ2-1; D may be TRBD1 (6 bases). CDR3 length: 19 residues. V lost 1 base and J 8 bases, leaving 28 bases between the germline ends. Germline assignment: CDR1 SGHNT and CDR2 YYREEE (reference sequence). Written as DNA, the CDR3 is TGTGCCAGCAGCTTGTTGCGTAGGAGGACAGACTATGATAGGGATGAGCAGTTCTTC. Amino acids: CASSLLRRRTDYDRDEQFF. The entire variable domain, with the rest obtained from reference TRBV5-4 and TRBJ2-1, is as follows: ETGVTQSPTHLIKTRGQQVTLRCSSQSGHNTVSWYQQALGQGPQFIFQYYREEENGRGNFPPRFSGLQFPNYSSELNVNALELDDSALYLCASSLLRRRTDYDRDEQFFGPGTRLTVL.

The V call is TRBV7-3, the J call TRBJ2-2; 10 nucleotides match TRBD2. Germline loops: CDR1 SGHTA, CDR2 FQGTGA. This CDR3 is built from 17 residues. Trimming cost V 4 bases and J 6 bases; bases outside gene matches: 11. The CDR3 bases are TGTGCCAGCAGCTCCCCGTCTAGCGGGAGTTCCCCCGGGGAGCTGTTTTTT. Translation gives CASSSPSSGSSPGELFF.

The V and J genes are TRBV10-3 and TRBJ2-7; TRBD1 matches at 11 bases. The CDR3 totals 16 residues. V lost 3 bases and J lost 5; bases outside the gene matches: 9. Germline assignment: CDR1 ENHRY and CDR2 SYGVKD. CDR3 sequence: CAISESRTGGGHEQYF. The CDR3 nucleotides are TGTGCCATCAGTGAATCAAGGACAGGGGGCGGACACGAGCAGTACTTC.

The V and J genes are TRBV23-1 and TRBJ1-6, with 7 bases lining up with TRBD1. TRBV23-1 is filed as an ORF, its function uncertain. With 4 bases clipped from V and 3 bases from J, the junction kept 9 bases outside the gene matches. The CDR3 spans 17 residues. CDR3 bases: TGCGCCAGCAGTCCTTACACGGGACAGTTCTATAATTCACCCCTCCACTTT. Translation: CASSPYTGQFYNSPLHF.

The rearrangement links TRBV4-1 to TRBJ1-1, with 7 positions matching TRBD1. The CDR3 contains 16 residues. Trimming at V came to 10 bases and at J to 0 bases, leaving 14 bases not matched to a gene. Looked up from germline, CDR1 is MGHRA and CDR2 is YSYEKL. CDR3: CATRQGERSLNTEAFF. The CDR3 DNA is TGCGCCACTCGACAGGGCGAGCGGTCCCTGAACACTGAAGCTTTCTTT.

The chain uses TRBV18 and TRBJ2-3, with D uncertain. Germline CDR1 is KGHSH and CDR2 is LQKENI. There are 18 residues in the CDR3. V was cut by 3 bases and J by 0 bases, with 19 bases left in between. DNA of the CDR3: TGTGCCAGCTCACCCAGGAATCATAAAGCAACTAGCACAGATACGCAGTATTTT. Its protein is CASSPRNHKATSTDTQYF. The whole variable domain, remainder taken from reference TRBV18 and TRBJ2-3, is NAGVMQNPRHLVRRRGQEARLRCSPMKGHSHVYWYRQLPEEGLKFMVYLQKENIIDESGMPKERFSAEFPKEGPSILRIQQVVRGDSAAYFCASSPRNHKATSTDTQYFGPGTRLTVL.